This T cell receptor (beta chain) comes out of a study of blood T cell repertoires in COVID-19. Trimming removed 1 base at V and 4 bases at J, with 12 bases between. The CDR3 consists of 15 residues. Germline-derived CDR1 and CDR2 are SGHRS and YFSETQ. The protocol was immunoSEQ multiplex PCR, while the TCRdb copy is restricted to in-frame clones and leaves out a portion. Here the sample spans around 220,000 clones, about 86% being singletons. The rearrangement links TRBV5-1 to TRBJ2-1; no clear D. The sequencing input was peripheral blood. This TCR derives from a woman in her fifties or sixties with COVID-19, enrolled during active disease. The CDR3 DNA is TGCGCCAGCAGCTTGATTAGCCAGCTTTACAATGAGCAGTTCTTC. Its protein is CASSLISQLYNEQFF.